This T cell receptor (beta chain) derives from a study of blood T cell repertoires in COVID-19. Study context: The origin of the acute and convalescent COVID-19 samples was the United States, Italy and Spain. T cells, B-cell-depleted T cells, or PBMCs provided the cDNA or gDNA that served as material.

CDR1 and CDR2 (germline): SEHNR, FQNEAQ (reference sequence). The length of the CDR3 is 12 residues. J gave up 6 bases and V 5 bases, and 1 base lay outside the gene matches. Authors' data handling: Amplified reference gene primers provided the basis for estimating nucleated cell counts. This table comes from immunoSEQ multiplex PCR, and its TCRdb copy is limited to in-frame clones, with some not included. That table furnishes V, J and clone size, whereas the DNA furnished D and trimming. The repertoire holds 130,000 to 150,000 clones, with under 90% as singletons. The origin of this receptor is a human donor in a cohort sampled during active COVID-19. Sequencing used peripheral blood. V is TRBV7-9 and J is TRBJ2-3; 8 bases match TRBD2. The CDR3 region has the DNA TGTGCCAGCAGCCCTAGCGGGGATACGCAGTATTTT. Translation gives CASSPSGDTQYF.